Below, 25 T cell receptor beta chains from the same sample are listed, as sequenced in a study of EBV T-cell therapy then PD-1 blockade in nasopharyngeal carcinoma. Libraries were prepared by immunoSEQ multiplex PCR; TCRdb keeps only in-frame clonotypes and omits some of them. This sample yields fewer than 20,000 clones, of which 80% to 85% are seen a single time; less than 35% belongs to the top ten. Treatment defined: AdE1-LMPpoly-expanded autologous EBV-specific T-cell therapy followed by anti-PD-1 nivolumab. No antigens are known for them. The sample here was CD8+ T cells from blood, taken between days 30 and 35 from a patient whose treatment included autologous EBV-specific T cells and nivolumab. All receptors derive from a man aged 35 to 55 with nasopharyngeal carcinoma.

The rearrangement uses TRBV29-1 and TRBJ1-1, with D unclear. The V and J ends lost 0 bases and 0 bases respectively, with 11 bases between them. Germline V gene data show CDR1 as SQVTM and CDR2 as ANQGSEA. CDR3 size: 15 residues. CDR3 sequence (DNA): TGCAGCGTTGAAGAAGGGAACAGCGTGAACACTGAAGCTTTCTTT. Protein sequence: CSVEEGNSVNTEAFF.

This chain joins TRBV2 and TRBJ2-5; 11 bases line up with TRBD2. The trim removed 4 bases at V and 5 bases at J, leaving 9 bases unmatched. The length of the CDR3 is 16 residues. In germline, CDR1 is SNHLY, CDR2 FYNNEI. CDR3 in amino acids: CASSAPISGGAETQYF. The CDR3 nucleotides are TGTGCCAGCAGTGCCCCAATTAGCGGGGGGGCCGAGACCCAGTACTTC. The entire variable domain, with the rest obtained from reference TRBV2 and TRBJ2-5, is as follows: EPEVTQTPSHQVTQMGQEVILRCVPISNHLYFYWYRQILGQKVEFLVSFYNNEISEKSEIFDDQFSVERPDGSNFTLKIRSTKLEDSAMYFCASSAPISGGAETQYFGPGTRLLVL.

This chain joins TRBV10-3 and TRBJ2-5; a weak D match, TRBD1 (8 bases). Trimming shortened V by 5 bases and J by 3 bases, and 19 bases separated the two germline ends. The CDR3 is made up of 16 amino acids. CDR1 and CDR2 from the germline V gene are ENHRY and SYGVKD. The CDR3 sequence: CAISPRRTGREETQYF. DNA of the CDR3: TGTGCCATCAGTCCCCGGAGGACAGGGAGGGAAGAGACCCAGTACTTC.

V and J are TRBV10-3 and TRBJ2-1; 9 nucleotides match TRBD2. This CDR3 region has 16 residues. J lost 7 bases, V lost 5 bases, and 12 bases had no gene match. CDR1 is ENHRY and CDR2 is SYGVKD in the germline V gene. The CDR3: CAISPVGGGAGNEQFF. CDR3 in DNA: TGTGCCATCAGTCCCGTTGGCGGGGGGGCGGGTAATGAGCAGTTCTTC.

This clone was picked up one time. The genes are TRBV5-6 and TRBJ2-3; no definite D call. V shed 4 bases and J shed 2 bases, with 8 bases lying between them. The CDR3 length is 13 residues. From germline, CDR1 is SGHDT and CDR2 YYEEEE. CDR3 DNA: TGTGCCAGCAGCGGTCCATCCACAGATACGCAGTATTTT. This translates into CASSGPSTDTQYF.

The chain links TRBV9 to TRBJ2-2; 9 bases line up with TRBD1. There are 16 residues in the CDR3. Trimming took 1 base from V and 6 from J; bases not matched to a gene: 7. The germline V gene has CDR1 SGDLS and CDR2 YYNGEE. CDR3 sequence: CASSVLQGAIAGELFF. The CDR3, as DNA: TGTGCCAGCAGCGTATTACAGGGGGCTATCGCCGGGGAGCTGTTTTTT.

The V gene is TRBV6-5, the J gene TRBJ2-5, with D uncertain. Germline loops: CDR1 MNHEY, CDR2 SVGAGI. Trimming removed 0 bases from V and 5 bases from J, with 7 bases in between. CDR3 length equals 13 residues. CDR3 residues: CASSYSGFETQYF. CDR3 nucleotides: TGTGCCAGCAGTTACTCGGGCTTTGAGACCCAGTACTTC.

The V call is TRBV7-3, the J call TRBJ2-1; D is unresolved. The CDR3 extends over 11 amino acids. The germline V gene encodes CDR1 SGHTA and CDR2 FQGTGA. The V and J ends lost 5 bases and 9 bases respectively, with 8 bases between them. DNA for the CDR3: TGTGCCAGCAGCGTGATGGGTGAGCAGTTCTTC. Its translation is CASSVMGEQFF.

The chain is built from TRBV24-1 and TRBJ2-7; TRBD1 is a possible D gene (8 bases). Between the trimmed V and J ends, which lost 10 bases and 4 bases, there was a span of 16 bases. This CDR3 is built from 13 residues. From germline, CDR1 is KGHDR and CDR2 SFDVKD. The CDR3 coding sequence is TGTGCCACTACGGACAGGGAGGGTTACGAGCAGTACTTC. Translation: CATTDREGYEQYF.

The gene calls are TRBV12-3 or TRBV12-4 and TRBJ2-5; TRBD2 matches 7 bases. V trimming: 5 bases; J trimming: 5 bases; junction bases outside the gene matches: 5. This CDR3 is built from 13 residues. The CDR3 reads CASSPSGVETQYF. The DNA for the CDR3 is TGTGCCAGCAGTCCGAGCGGGGTGGAGACCCAGTACTTC.

The chain joins TRBV4-1 to TRBJ2-6; D is unclear. In germline, CDR1 is MGHRA, CDR2 YSYEKL. The ends were cut back, 6 bases at V and 0 bases at J, with 9 bases in the middle. This CDR3 has 15 amino acids. CDR3 sequence reads: CASSPTFSGANVLTF. CDR3 nucleotides: TGCGCCAGCAGTCCCACGTTCTCTGGGGCCAACGTCCTGACTTTC.

This chain joins TRBV27 and TRBJ2-7; 10 bases align to TRBD1. The CDR3 runs 15 residues. Germline CDR1 and CDR2: MNHEY and SMNVEV (reference sequence). V lost 5 bases and J lost 2; bases outside the gene matches: 6. CDR3 sequence (DNA): TGTGCCAGCAGTATCCGGGACAGGGGAGCCTACGAGCAGTACTTC. Translating it yields CASSIRDRGAYEQYF.

The rearrangement links TRBV6-1 to TRBJ2-6; TRBD1 agrees at 8 bases. CDR1 is MNHNS and CDR2 is SASEGT in the germline V gene. V was pared by 3 bases and J by 4 bases, with 11 bases of the junction left unmatched. The CDR3 is 18 amino acids. CDR3 bases: TGTGCCAGCAGTGATCGGAGTCAGGGGGCGCGAGGGGCCAACGTCCTGACTTTC. It codes for CASSDRSQGARGANVLTF.

The gene calls are TRBV27 and TRBJ1-2; D gene unclear. The V and J ends lost 10 bases and 3 bases respectively, with 15 bases between them. Germline V gene sequence: CDR1 MNHEY, CDR2 SMNVEV (reference sequence). This CDR3 is 13 amino acids long. The CDR3 is CATGVRAHYGYTF. The CDR3 bases are TGTGCCACCGGGGTTAGGGCTCACTATGGCTACACCTTC.

The chain carries TRBV7-3 and TRBJ2-3; a possible D gene is TRBD2 (6 bases). V was pared by 0 bases and J by 0 bases, with 7 bases between. CDR1 is SGHTA, CDR2 FQGTGA, per germline. The CDR3 contains 15 residues. The CDR3 coding sequence is TGTGCCAGCAGCTTAACCGGGAGTAGCACAGATACGCAGTATTTT. Its translation: CASSLTGSSTDTQYF.

This sequence joins TRBV29-1 and TRBJ2-3; unclear D gene. The CDR3 spans 13 residues. CDR1 and CDR2 from the germline V gene are SQVTM and ANQGSEA. With 1 base removed from V and 2 bases from J, the gap between germline ends came to 7 bases. The CDR3 region is CSVEVPNTDTQYF. For the CDR3, the DNA is TGCAGCGTTGAAGTCCCAAACACAGATACGCAGTATTTT.

The chain employs TRBV2 and TRBJ2-7, with 11 bases fitting TRBD1. The CDR3 length is 13 residues. CDR1 is SNHLY, CDR2 FYNNEI, per germline. The junction had 5 bases not matched to a gene; V was cut back by 6 bases and J by 7 bases. CDR3 sequence (DNA): TGTGCCAGCAGATCCGGGACAGGGGGGGAGCAGTACTTC. It encodes CASRSGTGGEQYF.

The genes are TRBV5-4 and TRBJ1-2, with a weak D call TRBD1 (5 bases). This CDR3 has 14 residues. Trimming took off 4 bases at V and 3 bases at J, with 13 bases between the two ends. Germline-derived CDR1 and CDR2 are SGHNT and YYREEE (reference sequence). For the CDR3, the DNA is TGTGCCAGCAGCATGCTTGGAGGGGACTATGGCTACACCTTC. It is translated as CASSMLGGDYGYTF.

The V and J genes are TRBV2 and TRBJ2-5; 10 nucleotides agree with TRBD2. CDR1 and CDR2 from the germline V gene are SNHLY and FYNNEI. The CDR3 contains 17 residues. V shed 0 bases, J shed 3 bases, and the junction held 7 bases outside the gene matches. CDR3 nucleotides: TGTGCCAGCAGTGAAGCCTGGGGAGCGGGGGGGAAAGAGACCCAGTACTTC. Protein: CASSEAWGAGGKETQYF. The entire variable domain, with the rest obtained from reference TRBV2 and TRBJ2-5, is as follows: EPEVTQTPSHQVTQMGQEVILRCVPISNHLYFYWYRQILGQKVEFLVSFYNNEISEKSEIFDDQFSVERPDGSNFTLKIRSTKLEDSAMYFCASSEAWGAGGKETQYFGPGTRLLVL.

The chain combines TRBV6-4 with TRBJ2-2; 10 bases fit TRBD1. Per the germline V gene, CDR1 is MRHNA and CDR2 is SNTAGT. The CDR3 has 16 residues. Trimming took 6 bases from V and 5 from J; bases not matched to a gene: 9. CDR3 coding DNA: TGTGCCAGCAGACGGACCGGGACAGGGGAGACCGGGGAGCTGTTTTTT. It specifies CASRRTGTGETGELFF.

The CDR3 sequence: CASSSPGDLQETQYF. The CDR3 DNA is TGTGCCAGCAGCTCCCCGGGGGATTTGCAAGAGACCCAGTACTTC. The chain employs TRBV5-6 and TRBJ2-5, with D possibly being TRBD2 (6 bases). The ends were cut back, 3 bases at V and 2 bases at J, with 14 bases in the middle. This CDR3 is built from 15 residues. Germline V gene lookup returns CDR1 SGHDT and CDR2 YYEEEE.

This clone has more than one count but fewer than ten. This chain joins TRBV7-9 and TRBJ2-3, with D perhaps matching TRBD1 (5 bases). The germline V gene has CDR1 SEHNR and CDR2 FQNEAQ (reference sequence). Trimming cost V 5 bases and J 0 bases, with 21 bases left between them. This CDR3 has 18 amino acids. CDR3 nucleotides: TGTGCCAGCAGCCCCCGGCAGGGCCCAAAATCTAGCACAGATACGCAGTATTTT. Its translation is CASSPRQGPKSSTDTQYF.

The V and J genes are TRBV4-2 and TRBJ2-7; 9 bases align to TRBD2. Trimming removed 0 bases from V and 1 base from J; junction bases left unmatched: 4. Germline CDR1 LGHNA, CDR2 YNFKEQ. The CDR3 length is 16 residues. The CDR3 region has the DNA TGTGCCAGCAGCCAAGATCCTAGCGGGGATTCCTACGAGCAGTACTTC. Its translation is CASSQDPSGDSYEQYF.

The chain carries TRBV19 and TRBJ1-1; D is uncertain. CDR1 and CDR2 (germline): LNHDA, SQIVND (reference sequence). The CDR3 is 13 residues long. With 7 bases removed from V and 1 base from J, the gap between germline ends came to 10 bases. The CDR3 loop reads CASIPRPNTEAFF. CDR3 DNA: TGTGCCAGTATACCCCGACCGAACACTGAAGCTTTCTTT.

The chain uses TRBV7-9 and TRBJ2-5, with D possibly matching TRBD1 (6 bases). The CDR3 covers 12 residues. V was pared by 6 bases and J by 5 bases, with 10 bases between. Germline V gene data show CDR1 as SEHNR and CDR2 as FQNEAQ (reference sequence). The CDR3 DNA is TGTGCCAGCAGGGGCAGGGGCGAGACCCAGTACTTC. Translated: CASRGRGETQYF.